This T cell receptor beta chain comes out of a study of lymphopenia after photon versus proton radiotherapy. Regarding the study as a whole: Larger post-nadir TCR diversity loss correlated inversely with survival in deceased patients.

Of note for this clone: No antigen is known for it.

The protocol was immunoSEQ multiplex PCR, while the TCRdb copy is restricted to in-frame clones and leaves out a portion. The data contain some 55,000 clones, approximately 86% of them singletons. This TCR was recovered from a man aged 40-50 years with gastric cancer. This sample comprised peripheral blood, obtained from a patient treated with photon-based radiotherapy.

DNA of the CDR3: TGTGCCAGCACCTCCCTCGGGGGGAAAGTGGAGACCCAGTACTTC. As protein: CASTSLGGKVETQYF. V gene TRBV25-1 combines with J gene TRBJ2-5; 7 positions match TRBD2. The germline CDR1 and CDR2 sequences are MGHDK and SYGVNS. The CDR3 has 15 residues. Trimming cost V 7 bases and J 5 bases; bases outside gene matches: 13. The variable domain in full, with the rest retrieved from reference TRBV25-1 and TRBJ2-5, is EADIYQTPRYLVIGTGKKITLECSQTMGHDKMYWYQQDPGMELHLIHYSYGVNSTEKGDLSSESTVSRIRTEHFPLTLESARPSHTSQYLCASTSLGGKVETQYFGPGTRLLVL.